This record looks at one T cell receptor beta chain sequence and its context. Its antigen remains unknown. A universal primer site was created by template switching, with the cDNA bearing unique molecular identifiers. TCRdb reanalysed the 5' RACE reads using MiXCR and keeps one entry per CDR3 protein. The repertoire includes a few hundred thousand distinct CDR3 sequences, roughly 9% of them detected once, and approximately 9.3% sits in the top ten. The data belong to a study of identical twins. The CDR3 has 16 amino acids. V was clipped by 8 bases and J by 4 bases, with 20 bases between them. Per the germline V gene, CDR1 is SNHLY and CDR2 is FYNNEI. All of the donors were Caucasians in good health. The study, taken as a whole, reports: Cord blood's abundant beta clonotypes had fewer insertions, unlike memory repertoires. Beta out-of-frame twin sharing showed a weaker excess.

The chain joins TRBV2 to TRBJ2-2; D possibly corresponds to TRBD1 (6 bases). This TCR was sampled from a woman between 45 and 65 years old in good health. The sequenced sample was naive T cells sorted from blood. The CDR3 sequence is CASQILTGKSTGELFF. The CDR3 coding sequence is TGTGCCAGCCAGATCCTCACAGGGAAGAGCACCGGGGAGCTGTTTTTT.